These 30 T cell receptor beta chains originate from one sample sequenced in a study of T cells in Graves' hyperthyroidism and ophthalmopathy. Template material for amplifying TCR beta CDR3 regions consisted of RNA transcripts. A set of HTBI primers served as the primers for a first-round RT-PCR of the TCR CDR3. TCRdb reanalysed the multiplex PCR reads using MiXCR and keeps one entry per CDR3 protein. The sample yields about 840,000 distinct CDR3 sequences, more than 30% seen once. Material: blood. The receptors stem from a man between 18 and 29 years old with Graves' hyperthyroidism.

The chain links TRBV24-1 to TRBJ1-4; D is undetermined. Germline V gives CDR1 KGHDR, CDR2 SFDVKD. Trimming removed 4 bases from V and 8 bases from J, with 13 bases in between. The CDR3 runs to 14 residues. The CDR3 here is CATSEAGWHEKLFF. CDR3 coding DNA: TGTGCCACCAGTGAGGCAGGATGGCACGAAAAACTGTTTTTT.

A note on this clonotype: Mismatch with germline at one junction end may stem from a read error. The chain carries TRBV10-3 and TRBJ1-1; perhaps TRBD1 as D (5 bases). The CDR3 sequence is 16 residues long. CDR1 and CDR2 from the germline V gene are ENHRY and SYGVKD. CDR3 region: CASSSTGRRGNTEAFF. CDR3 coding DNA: TGTGCCAGCAGTTCTACAGGCCGTCGAGGGAACACTGAAGCTTTCTTT.

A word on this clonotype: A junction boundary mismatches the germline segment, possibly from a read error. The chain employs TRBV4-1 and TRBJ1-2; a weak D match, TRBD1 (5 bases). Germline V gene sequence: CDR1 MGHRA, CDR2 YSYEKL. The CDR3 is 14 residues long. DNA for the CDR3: TGCGCCAGCAGCCAAGACGGGGGGGAGAATGGCCACACCTTC. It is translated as CASSQDGGENGHTF.

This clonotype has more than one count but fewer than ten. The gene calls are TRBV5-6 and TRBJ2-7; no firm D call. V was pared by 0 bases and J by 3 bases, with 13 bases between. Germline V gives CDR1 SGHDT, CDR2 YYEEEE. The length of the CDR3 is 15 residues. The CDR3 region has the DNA TGTGCCAGCAGCTTGGAAGACACAAAGAACTACGAGCAGTACTTC. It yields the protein CASSLEDTKNYEQYF.

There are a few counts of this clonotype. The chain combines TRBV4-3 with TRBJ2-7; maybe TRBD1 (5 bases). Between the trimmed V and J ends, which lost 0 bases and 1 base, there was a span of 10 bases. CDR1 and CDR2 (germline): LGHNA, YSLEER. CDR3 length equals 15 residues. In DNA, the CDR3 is TGCGCCAGCAGCCAAGATTCGGCAGGGTCCTACGAGCAGTACTTC. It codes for CASSQDSAGSYEQYF.

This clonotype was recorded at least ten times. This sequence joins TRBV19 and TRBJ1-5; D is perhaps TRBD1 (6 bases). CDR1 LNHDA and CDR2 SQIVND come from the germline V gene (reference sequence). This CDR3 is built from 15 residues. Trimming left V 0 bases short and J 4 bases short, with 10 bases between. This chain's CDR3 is CASSIEGHPNQPQHF. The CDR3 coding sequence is TGTGCCAGTAGTATAGAGGGACACCCGAATCAGCCCCAGCATTTT. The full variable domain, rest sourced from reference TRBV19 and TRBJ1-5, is DGGITQSPKYLFRKEGQNVTLSCEQNLNHDAMYWYRQDPGQGLRLIYYSQIVNDFQKGDIAEGYSVSREKKESFPLTVTSAQKNPTAFYLCASSIEGHPNQPQHFGDGTRLSIL.

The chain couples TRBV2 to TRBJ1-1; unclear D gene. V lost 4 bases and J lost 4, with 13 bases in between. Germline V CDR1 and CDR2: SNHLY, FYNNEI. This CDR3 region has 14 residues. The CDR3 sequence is CASSAPGFGTEAFF. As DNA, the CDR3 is TGTGCCAGCAGTGCCCCAGGATTTGGCACTGAAGCTTTCTTT.

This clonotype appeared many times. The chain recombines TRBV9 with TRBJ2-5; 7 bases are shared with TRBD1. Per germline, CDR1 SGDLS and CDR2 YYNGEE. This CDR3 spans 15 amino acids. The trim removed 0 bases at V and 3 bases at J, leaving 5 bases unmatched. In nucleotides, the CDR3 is TGTGCCAGCAGCGTAGCACAGGGGTCAGAAGAGACCCAGTACTTC. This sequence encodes CASSVAQGSEETQYF.

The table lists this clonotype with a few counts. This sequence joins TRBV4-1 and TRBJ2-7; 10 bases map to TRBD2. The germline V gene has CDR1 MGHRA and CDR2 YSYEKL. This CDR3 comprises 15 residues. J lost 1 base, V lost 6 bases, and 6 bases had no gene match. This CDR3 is CASSHPGLASYEQYF. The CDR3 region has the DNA TGCGCCAGCAGTCATCCGGGACTAGCGTCCTACGAGCAGTACTTC.

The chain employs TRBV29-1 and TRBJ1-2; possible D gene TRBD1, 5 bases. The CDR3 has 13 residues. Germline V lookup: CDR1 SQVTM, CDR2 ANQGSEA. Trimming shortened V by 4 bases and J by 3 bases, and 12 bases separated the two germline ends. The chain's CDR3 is CSVAGDGDYGYTF. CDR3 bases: TGCAGCGTTGCGGGGGACGGAGACTATGGCTACACCTTC.

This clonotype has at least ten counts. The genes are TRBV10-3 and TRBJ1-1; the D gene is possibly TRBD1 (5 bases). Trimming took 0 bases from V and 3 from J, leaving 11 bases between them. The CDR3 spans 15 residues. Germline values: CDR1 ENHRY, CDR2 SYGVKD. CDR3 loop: CAISESWGGDTEAFF. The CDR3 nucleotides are TGTGCCATCAGTGAGTCGTGGGGAGGGGACACTGAAGCTTTCTTT.

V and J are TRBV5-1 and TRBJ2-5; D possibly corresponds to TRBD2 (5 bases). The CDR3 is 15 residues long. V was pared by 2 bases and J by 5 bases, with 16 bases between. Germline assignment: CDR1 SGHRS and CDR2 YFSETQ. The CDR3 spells CASSFTLGLRETQYF. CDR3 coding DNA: TGCGCCAGCAGCTTTACACTAGGGTTAAGGGAGACCCAGTACTTC.

The CDR3 protein is CASSLDGRLGLEQYF. The CDR3 region has the DNA TGTGCCAGCAGCTTAGACGGGAGGTTGGGGCTCGAGCAGTACTTC. The chain uses TRBV11-2 and TRBJ2-7; 7 nucleotides agree with TRBD2. The V gene end was trimmed by 0 bases and the J gene end by 6 bases; junction bases not matched to a gene: 8. This CDR3 is built from 15 residues. Germline CDR1 is SGHAT and CDR2 is FQNNGV.

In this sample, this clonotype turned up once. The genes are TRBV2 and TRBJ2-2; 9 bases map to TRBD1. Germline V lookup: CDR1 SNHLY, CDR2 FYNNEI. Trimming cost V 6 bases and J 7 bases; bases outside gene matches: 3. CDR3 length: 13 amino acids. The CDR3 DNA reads TGTGCCAGCAGAACGGGACAGGGCGGGGAGCTGTTTTTT. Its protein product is CASRTGQGGELFF. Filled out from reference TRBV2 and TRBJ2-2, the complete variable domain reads EPEVTQTPSHQVTQMGQEVILRCVPISNHLYFYWYRQILGQKVEFLVSFYNNEISEKSEIFDDQFSVERPDGSNFTLKIRSTKLEDSAMYFCASRTGQGGELFFGEGSRLTVL.

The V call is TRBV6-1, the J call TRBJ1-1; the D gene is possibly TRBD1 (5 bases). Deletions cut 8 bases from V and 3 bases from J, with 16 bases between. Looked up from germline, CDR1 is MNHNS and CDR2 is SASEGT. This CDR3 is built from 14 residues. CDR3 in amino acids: CASAPWGGDTEAFF. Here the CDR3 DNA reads TGTGCCAGCGCTCCTTGGGGAGGGGACACTGAAGCTTTCTTT.

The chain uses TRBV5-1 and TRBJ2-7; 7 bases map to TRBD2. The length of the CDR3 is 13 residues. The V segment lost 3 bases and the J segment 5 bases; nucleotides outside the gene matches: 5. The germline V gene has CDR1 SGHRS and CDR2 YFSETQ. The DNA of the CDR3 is TGCGCCAGCAGCTCGGAGCGGGGTGACGAGCAGTACTTC. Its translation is CASSSERGDEQYF.

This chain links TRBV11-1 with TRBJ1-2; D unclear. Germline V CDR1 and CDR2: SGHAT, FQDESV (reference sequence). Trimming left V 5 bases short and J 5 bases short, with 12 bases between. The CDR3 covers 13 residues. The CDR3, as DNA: TGTGCCAGCAGCCAGTGGTTGGGTTATGGCTACACCTTC. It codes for CASSQWLGYGYTF.

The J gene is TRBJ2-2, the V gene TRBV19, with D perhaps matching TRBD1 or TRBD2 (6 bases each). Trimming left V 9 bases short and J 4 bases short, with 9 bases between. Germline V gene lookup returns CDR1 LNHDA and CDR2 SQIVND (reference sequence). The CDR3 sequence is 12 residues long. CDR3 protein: CASGGFTGELFF. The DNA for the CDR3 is TGTGCCAGCGGGGGCTTCACCGGGGAGCTGTTTTTT. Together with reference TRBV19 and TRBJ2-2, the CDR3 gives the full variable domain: DGGITQSPKYLFRKEGQNVTLSCEQNLNHDAMYWYRQDPGQGLRLIYYSQIVNDFQKGDIAEGYSVSREKKESFPLTVTSAQKNPTAFYLCASGGFTGELFFGEGSRLTVL.

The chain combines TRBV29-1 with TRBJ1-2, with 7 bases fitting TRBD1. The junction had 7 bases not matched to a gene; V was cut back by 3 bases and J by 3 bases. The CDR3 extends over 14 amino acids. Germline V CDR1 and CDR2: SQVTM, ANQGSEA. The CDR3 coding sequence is TGCAGCGTTGAGTGGGACAGCCCTTACTATGGCTACACCTTC. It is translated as CSVEWDSPYYGYTF. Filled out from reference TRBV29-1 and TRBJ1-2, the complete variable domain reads SAVISQKPSRDICQRGTSLTIQCQVDSQVTMMFWYRQQPGQSLTLIATANQGSEATYESGFVIDKFPISRPNLTFSTLTVSNMSPEDSSIYLCSVEWDSPYYGYTFGSGTRLTVV.

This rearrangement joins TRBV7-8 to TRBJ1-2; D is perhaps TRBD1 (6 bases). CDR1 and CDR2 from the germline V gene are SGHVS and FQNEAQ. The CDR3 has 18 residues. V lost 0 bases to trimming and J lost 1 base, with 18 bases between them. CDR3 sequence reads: CASSLAKGGTEVNYGYTF. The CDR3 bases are TGTGCCAGCAGCTTAGCCAAAGGGGGAACGGAGGTTAACTATGGCTACACCTTC.

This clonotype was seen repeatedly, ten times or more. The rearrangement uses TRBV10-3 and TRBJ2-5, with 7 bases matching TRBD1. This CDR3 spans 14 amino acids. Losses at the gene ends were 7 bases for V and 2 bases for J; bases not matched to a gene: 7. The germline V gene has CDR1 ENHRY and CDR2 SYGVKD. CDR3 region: CAINRDSSQETQYF. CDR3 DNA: TGTGCCATCAACCGGGACAGTTCTCAAGAGACCCAGTACTTC.

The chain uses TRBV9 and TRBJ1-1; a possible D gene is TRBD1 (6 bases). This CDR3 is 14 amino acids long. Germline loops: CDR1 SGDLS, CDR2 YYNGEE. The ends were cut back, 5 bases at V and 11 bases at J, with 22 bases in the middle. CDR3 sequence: CASRRPGARFGAFF. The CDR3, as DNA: TGTGCCAGCAGGAGACCGGGGGCGAGGTTCGGGGCTTTCTTT. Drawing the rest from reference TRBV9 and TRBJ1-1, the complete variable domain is DSGVTQTPKHLITATGQRVTLRCSPRSGDLSVYWYQQSLDQGLQFLIQYYNGEERAKGNILERFSAQQFPDLHSELNLSSLELGDSALYFCASRRPGARFGAFFGQGTRLTVV.

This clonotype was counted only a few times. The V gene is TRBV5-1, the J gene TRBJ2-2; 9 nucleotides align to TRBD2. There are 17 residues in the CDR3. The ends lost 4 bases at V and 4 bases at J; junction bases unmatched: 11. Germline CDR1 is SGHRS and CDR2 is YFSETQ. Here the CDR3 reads CASSPWDSGGATGELFF. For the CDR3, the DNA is TGCGCCAGCAGCCCATGGGATAGCGGGGGCGCCACCGGGGAGCTGTTTTTT.

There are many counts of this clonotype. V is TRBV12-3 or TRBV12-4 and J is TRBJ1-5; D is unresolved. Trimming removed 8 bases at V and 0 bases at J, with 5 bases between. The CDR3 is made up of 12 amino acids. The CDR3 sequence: CASGTSNQPQHF. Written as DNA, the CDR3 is TGTGCCAGCGGAACTAGCAATCAGCCCCAGCATTTT.

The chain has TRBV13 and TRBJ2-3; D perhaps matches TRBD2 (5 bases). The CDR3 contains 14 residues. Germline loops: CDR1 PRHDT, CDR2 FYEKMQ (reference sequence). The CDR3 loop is CASSGPSSSDTQYF. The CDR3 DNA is TGTGCGTCCTCGGGTCCGTCTAGCTCAGATACGCAGTATTTT.

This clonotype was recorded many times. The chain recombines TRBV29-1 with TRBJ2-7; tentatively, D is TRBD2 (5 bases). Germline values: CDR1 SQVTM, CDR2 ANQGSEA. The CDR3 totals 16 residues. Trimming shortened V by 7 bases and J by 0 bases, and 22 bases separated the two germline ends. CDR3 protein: CSAFKAGAVGSYEQYF. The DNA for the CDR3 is TGCAGCGCTTTTAAGGCGGGCGCGGTGGGCTCCTACGAGCAGTACTTC.

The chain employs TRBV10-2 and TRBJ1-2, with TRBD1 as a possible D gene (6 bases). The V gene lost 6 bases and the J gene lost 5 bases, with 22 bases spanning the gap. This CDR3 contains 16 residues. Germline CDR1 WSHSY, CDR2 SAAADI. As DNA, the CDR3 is TGCGCCAGCAGCCAAGTCCTCGGAGGACAGCAGTATGGCTACACCTTC. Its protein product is CASSQVLGGQQYGYTF.

CDR3 in DNA: TGTGCCAGCAGCGAGTTGCAGGGGGCCCGCGGTGAGCAGTACTTC. Its protein is CASSELQGARGEQYF. This chain connects TRBV7-3 to TRBJ2-7; TRBD1 aligns across 8 bases. This CDR3 is 15 amino acids long. Losses at the gene ends were 5 bases for V and 7 bases for J; bases not matched to a gene: 13. Germline CDR1 and CDR2: SGHTA and FQGTGA.

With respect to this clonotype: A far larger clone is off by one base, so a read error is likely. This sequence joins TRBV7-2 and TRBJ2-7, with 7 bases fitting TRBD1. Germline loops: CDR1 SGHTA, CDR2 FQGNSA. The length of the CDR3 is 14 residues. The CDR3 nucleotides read TGTGCCAGCAGCTTAAGGGACAGTTCCTACGACCAGTACTTC. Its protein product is CASSLRDSSYDQYF. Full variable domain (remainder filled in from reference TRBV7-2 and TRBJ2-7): GAGVSQSPSNKVTEKGKDVELRCDPISGHTALYWYRQSLGQGLEFLIYFQGNSAPDKSGLPSDRFSAERTGGSVSTLTIQRTQQEDSAVYLCASSLRDSSYDQYFGPGTRLTVT.

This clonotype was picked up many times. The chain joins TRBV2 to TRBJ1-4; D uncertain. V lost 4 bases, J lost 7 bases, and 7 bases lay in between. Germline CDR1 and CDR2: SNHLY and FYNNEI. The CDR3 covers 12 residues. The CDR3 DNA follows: TGTGCCAGCAGTGGTGGGAGTGAAAAACTGTTTTTT. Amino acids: CASSGGSEKLFF. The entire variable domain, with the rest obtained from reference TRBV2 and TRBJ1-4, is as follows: EPEVTQTPSHQVTQMGQEVILRCVPISNHLYFYWYRQILGQKVEFLVSFYNNEISEKSEIFDDQFSVERPDGSNFTLKIRSTKLEDSAMYFCASSGGSEKLFFGSGTQLSVL.